The 26 T cell receptor beta chains given below trace back to one sample, sequenced in a study of T-cell memory formation after mild COVID-19. MiXCR, run by TCRdb on the 5' RACE reads, gives a single entry per CDR3 protein. The sample consists of 250,000 to 300,000 distinct CDR3 sequences, roughly 16% of them appearing once. Sequencing used PBMCs or a T cell subset sorted from them (not recorded which). The source is a man between 18 and 29 years old who had mild COVID-19 (a few samples of this study predate the infection). Cell type and time point are not known.

The chain links TRBV6-1 to TRBJ2-5, with D possibly TRBD1 on 6 matching bases. Germline CDR1 reads MNHNS; CDR2 reads SASEGT. The germline V and J ends were trimmed by 2 bases and 4 bases, with 20 bases remaining between them. This CDR3 is 17 amino acids long. The DNA for the CDR3 is TGTGCCAGCAGTGAATGGAGTGGGACAAAAGCCCCAGAGACCCAGTACTTC. This encodes CASSEWSGTKAPETQYF.

This clonotype has just a few counts. This sequence joins TRBV20-1 and TRBJ2-1, with D tentatively TRBD2 (5 bases). Germline loops: CDR1 DFQATT, CDR2 SNEGSKA (reference sequence). The CDR3 is 11 residues long. V shed 3 bases and J shed 8 bases, with 8 bases lying between them. The CDR3 region is CSARRGHEQFF. CDR3 coding DNA: TGCAGTGCTAGGAGAGGGCATGAGCAGTTCTTC.

The J gene is TRBJ2-3, the V gene TRBV4-2, with TRBD1 matching over 9 bases. The CDR3 consists of 16 residues. The trim removed 4 bases at V and 2 bases at J, leaving 7 bases unmatched. Germline CDR1 and CDR2: LGHNA and YNFKEQ. The CDR3 DNA follows: TGTGCCAGCAGCCTTCCCCGGGACAGGGACACAGATACGCAGTATTTT. This translates into CASSLPRDRDTDTQYF.

V and J are TRBV3-1 and TRBJ2-2; D is uncertain. The length of the CDR3 is 15 residues. Trimming shortened V by 4 bases and J by 6 bases, and 15 bases separated the two germline ends. Germline V lookup: CDR1 LGHDT, CDR2 YNNKEL (reference sequence). CDR3 sequence (DNA): TGTGCCAGCAGCCGCCCCGCCCGAGTCGCCGGGGAGCTGTTTTTT. As protein: CASSRPARVAGELFF.

The DNA of the CDR3 is TGTGCCACCCAGGGCGCCAGCGGGGTTGGGACCCAGTACTTC. Protein sequence: CATQGASGVGTQYF. This sequence joins TRBV6-6 and TRBJ2-5, with 7 bases fitting TRBD2. Losses at the gene ends were 10 bases for V and 7 bases for J; bases not matched to a gene: 15. The germline CDR1 and CDR2 sequences are MNHNY and SVGAGI (reference sequence). The CDR3 spans 14 residues.

The J gene is TRBJ2-5, the V gene TRBV2; the D is unclear. V dropped 5 bases and J dropped 7 bases, with 11 bases sitting between them. The germline gives CDR1 SNHLY, CDR2 FYNNEI. CDR3 length equals 12 residues. The CDR3 nucleotides read TGTGCCAGCAGTTTCGGTGTGGGGACCCAGTACTTC. Amino acid sequence: CASSFGVGTQYF. The complete variable domain, with remaining parts taken from reference TRBV2 and TRBJ2-5, reads EPEVTQTPSHQVTQMGQEVILRCVPISNHLYFYWYRQILGQKVEFLVSFYNNEISEKSEIFDDQFSVERPDGSNFTLKIRSTKLEDSAMYFCASSFGVGTQYFGPGTRLLVL.

The table lists this clonotype with a count of one. J is TRBJ2-3 and V is TRBV5-5; D may correspond to TRBD1 or TRBD2 (5 bases each). V was shortened by 0 bases and J by 1 base, with 9 bases between the two germline ends. The CDR3 runs 15 residues. Germline values: CDR1 SGHKS, CDR2 YYEKEE (reference sequence). The CDR3 nucleotides are TGTGCCAGCAGCTTGGGGGGGATTGGCACAGATACGCAGTATTTT. Protein sequence: CASSLGGIGTDTQYF.

This clonotype was seen repeatedly, ten times or more. The chain carries TRBV10-3 and TRBJ2-3; D is undetermined. CDR3 length: 15 amino acids. V was clipped by 0 bases and J by 1 base, with 8 bases between them. Germline CDR1 is ENHRY and CDR2 is SYGVKD. In nucleotides, the CDR3 is TGTGCCATCAGTGAGTCCGGGCCCGGCACAGATACGCAGTATTTT. This gives the protein CAISESGPGTDTQYF.

The J gene is TRBJ2-1, the V gene TRBV7-9; D gene unclear. Germline-derived CDR1 and CDR2 are SEHNR and FQNEAQ (reference sequence). V lost 1 base to trimming and J lost 8 bases, with 9 bases between them. CDR3 size: 13 residues. The CDR3 nucleotides read TGTGCCAGCAGCTTAGATGGGCCTTATGAGCAGTTCTTC. It codes for CASSLDGPYEQFF.

This clonotype was seen a handful of times. The chain carries TRBV9 and TRBJ2-3; the D gene could be TRBD1 or TRBD2 (5 bases each). The V gene's germline CDR1 is SGDLS and CDR2 YYNGEE. This CDR3 comprises 16 residues. Trimming stripped 0 bases from V and 2 bases from J, with 13 bases between. The CDR3 DNA follows: TGTGCCAGCAGCGTAGTCCCGGGACCTAACACAGATACGCAGTATTTT. Amino acids: CASSVVPGPNTDTQYF.

This sequence joins TRBV5-1 and TRBJ2-7; 11 positions agree with TRBD1. The germline V gene encodes CDR1 SGHRS and CDR2 YFSETQ. The J segment lost 5 bases and the V segment lost 3 bases, leaving 10 bases of the junction unmatched. The CDR3 sequence is 16 residues long. CDR3 in DNA: TGCGCCAGCAGCTGGGGCGCGGGACAGGGGGGCCACGAGCAGTACTTC. Translating gives CASSWGAGQGGHEQYF.

This clonotype was seen more than once but under ten times. This rearrangement joins TRBV7-3 to TRBJ2-2; TRBD2 agrees at 8 bases. Germline V gives CDR1 SGHTA, CDR2 FQGTGA. Germline trimming cut 5 bases from V and 0 bases from J; bases unmatched to any gene: 5. The CDR3 contains 16 residues. The CDR3 coding sequence is TGTGCCAGCAGCCCGCAGGGACTAGCGAACACCGGGGAGCTGTTTTTT. It codes for CASSPQGLANTGELFF.

This clonotype was seen a handful of times. V usage is TRBV24-1 and J usage is TRBJ2-2; no clear D gene. V gave up 5 bases and J gave up 3 bases, with 12 bases separating them. The germline CDR1 and CDR2 sequences are KGHDR and SFDVKD. The CDR3 runs 15 residues. This CDR3 reads CATSVGALDTGELFF. CDR3 nucleotide sequence: TGTGCCACCAGTGTTGGAGCCTTGGACACCGGGGAGCTGTTTTTT.

In this sample, this clonotype turned up a few times. The V gene is TRBV18, the J gene TRBJ1-3; D uncertain. V lost 4 bases and J 1 base, leaving 8 bases between the germline ends. Germline CDR1 KGHSH, CDR2 LQKENI. CDR3 length equals 14 residues. CDR3 protein: CASSRETSGNTIYF. Written as DNA, the CDR3 is TGTGCCAGCTCACGTGAGACATCTGGAAACACCATATATTTT.

In its sample, this clonotype was seen a few times. Written as DNA, the CDR3 is TGTGCCAGCACCATTGGGTCTAGCGGGGGGGGAAGCACAGATACGCAGTATTTT. This gives the protein CASTIGSSGGGSTDTQYF. The genes are TRBV7-2 and TRBJ2-3; 12 nucleotides line up with TRBD2. CDR3 length: 18 residues. The V gene end was trimmed by 7 bases and the J gene end by 0 bases; junction bases not matched to a gene: 11. Germline V gives CDR1 SGHTA, CDR2 FQGNSA.

The V gene is TRBV4-1, the J gene TRBJ2-7; no definite D call. The CDR3 sequence is 13 residues long. V lost 3 bases to trimming and J lost 12 bases, with 18 bases between them. Germline V gene sequence: CDR1 MGHRA, CDR2 YSYEKL. CDR3 loop: CASSQVVEMLVYF. CDR3 DNA: TGCGCCAGCAGCCAGGTAGTGGAGATGTTGGTGTACTTC.

The rearrangement uses TRBV28 and TRBJ2-2; either TRBD1 or TRBD2 may fit D (5 bases each). Germline CDR1 is MDHEN and CDR2 is SYDVKM. The CDR3 is 15 amino acids. The V end lost 8 bases, the J end lost 4 bases, and 17 bases lay between the germline ends. The CDR3, as DNA: TGTGCCAGCTCCGGGGCCGTTGGTGGCACCGGGGAGCTGTTTTTT. Protein sequence: CASSGAVGGTGELFF.

This clonotype was seen a handful of times. The CDR3 region has the DNA TGCAGTGCCAGGTCAGGCTCTGGAAACACCATATATTTT. Translating it yields CSARSGSGNTIYF. The chain joins TRBV20-1 to TRBJ1-3; D is uncertain. CDR1 DFQATT and CDR2 SNEGSKA come from the germline V gene (reference sequence). The CDR3 spans 13 residues. The V end lost 6 bases, the J end lost 0 bases, and 9 bases lay between the germline ends.

This clonotype was found many times. This chain links TRBV10-3 with TRBJ2-7; D is ambiguous. Germline loops: CDR1 ENHRY, CDR2 SYGVKD. This CDR3 region has 13 residues. Deletions cut 3 bases from V and 6 bases from J, with 12 bases between. In DNA, the CDR3 is TGTGCCATCAGTGACCCCGGCACCGCCGAGCAGTACTTC. Translated, it gives CAISDPGTAEQYF.

In DNA, the CDR3 is TGTGCCAGCAGTGACTCGACAGGGGACACCGGGGAGCTGTTTTTT. Amino acids: CASSDSTGDTGELFF. The chain recombines TRBV6-4 with TRBJ2-2; TRBD1 agrees at 8 bases. The CDR3 length is 15 residues. Germline trimming cut 0 bases from V and 3 bases from J; bases unmatched to any gene: 0. The germline gives CDR1 MRHNA, CDR2 SNTAGT.

This chain uses TRBV20-1 with TRBJ2-6; 7 bases line up with TRBD1. With V trimmed by 3 bases and J by 4 bases, 9 bases remained unmatched. Germline V gene lookup returns CDR1 DFQATT and CDR2 SNEGSKA (reference sequence). The CDR3 totals 16 residues. In nucleotides, the CDR3 is TGCAGTGCTAGGAGGGCAGGGGGTACAGGGGCCAACGTCCTGACTTTC. It translates to CSARRAGGTGANVLTF.

In this sample, this clonotype turned up a few times. The chain links TRBV10-3 to TRBJ1-6, with 11 positions matching TRBD1. Germline loops: CDR1 ENHRY, CDR2 SYGVKD. CDR3 length: 15 amino acids. V lost 2 bases, J lost 6 bases, and 0 bases stayed unmatched. The CDR3 sequence: CAISEGQGANSPLHF. CDR3 bases: TGTGCCATCAGTGAGGGACAGGGGGCTAATTCACCCCTCCACTTT.

This clonotype was counted many times. The V gene is TRBV4-2, the J gene TRBJ1-1, with D possibly TRBD1 on 5 matching bases. V was shortened by 7 bases and J by 6 bases, with 12 bases between the two germline ends. The germline CDR1 and CDR2 sequences are LGHNA and YNFKEQ. The CDR3 is made up of 12 amino acids. In DNA form, the CDR3 reads TGTGCCAGCACCGACTGGGGGGCTGAAGCTTTCTTT. This encodes CASTDWGAEAFF.

The rearrangement joins TRBV21-1 to TRBJ2-5; the D call in the table, TRBD1, was not verified against the DNA. TRBV21-1 is given as a pseudogene. The CDR3 totals 14 residues. The CDR3 bases are TGTGCCAGCAGCACTGGGGGTCTGGGAGAGACCCAGTACTTC. It encodes CASSTGGLGETQYF.

This clonotype was recorded at least ten times. The V call is TRBV9, the J call TRBJ1-2; D may be TRBD1 (5 bases). In germline, CDR1 is SGDLS, CDR2 YYNGEE. V was pared by 4 bases and J by 8 bases, with 15 bases between. The CDR3 runs 13 residues. The CDR3 is CASSSTTRDGYTF. The CDR3 nucleotides are TGTGCCAGCAGCAGCACCACAAGGGACGGCTACACCTTC.

CDR3 bases: TGTGCCAGCAGTGTCAGGGGGCTGTTTTCACCCCTCCACTTT. Its protein is CASSVRGLFSPLHF. The chain is built from TRBV6-5 and TRBJ1-6, with 8 bases matching TRBD1. With 5 bases clipped from V and 9 bases from J, the junction kept 6 bases outside the gene matches. The CDR3 length is 14 residues. CDR1 is MNHEY and CDR2 is SVGAGI in the germline V gene.